This is a list of T cell receptor beta chains from one sample in a study of T-cell memory formation after mild COVID-19. TCRdb re-analysed the 5' RACE reads in MiXCR, keeping a single row per CDR3 protein. The data show about 350,000 distinct CDR3 sequences, roughly 13% seen once. The sample was PBMCs or a T cell subset sorted from them (not recorded which). These receptors all come from a man between 18 and 29 years old who had mild COVID-19 (a few samples of this study predate the infection). Cell type and time point are not known. Both conserved end residues are trimmed from each CDR3. A D gene is named only where the DNA matches it firmly. Size values are once, few and many counts, or a class for expanded clones, and some rows have none.

length	D	V	size	CDR3
13	TRBD2	TRBV7-9	NA	ASSSGLAGGIEQY
15	NA	TRBV21-1	few	ASSNRGLGLSNTEAF
11	NA	TRBV6-5	NA	ASSSRSIPGYT
12	NA	TRBV12-3/TRBV12-4	NA	ASSSSTEAYEQY
11	NA	TRBV7-2	few	ASSLTTPYEQF
12	NA	TRBV7-2	NA	ASSLVGRVETQY
11	NA	TRBV6-6	NA	ASSRAWNTEAF
13	NA	TRBV7-7	few	ASSDSRSSYNEQF
11	NA	TRBV24-1	few	ATSDSAGTEAF
13	NA	TRBV6-6	few	ASSYSSANKYEQY
13	NA	TRBV7-2	NA	ASSLAGPQNTEAF
13	NA	TRBV27	NA	ASSSTDRIFYGYT
13	NA	TRBV10-3	NA	AISESRGAGDTQY
10	NA	TRBV11-2	many	ASSWRGETQY
13	NA	TRBV6-6	many	ASSYTGPSYNEQF
12	TRBD1	TRBV6-2/TRBV6-3	many	ASSLGQATDTQY
12	NA	TRBV12-5	NA	ASGLAHEDTEAF
20	TRBD2	TRBV11-2	many	ASSLRSFNLAGGPVQQETQY